This T cell receptor (beta chain) stems from a study of radiotherapy plus CTLA-4 blockade in lung cancer. Across the whole study: Overall, roughly 18% of patients showed an objective response, while around 34% attained disease control. Study-level points and caveats: Expansion in blood of tumor-derived TCR clones was seen after radiotherapy plus ipilimumab. Early clone dynamics of blood T cells, plus interferon-beta, reportedly predicted response best.

Only in-frame clones appear in the TCRdb table, and some are missing; sequencing was by immunoSEQ multiplex PCR. In the table there are some 78,000 clones, approximately 86% of which are singletons. Concerning this clone itself: Its specificity is unknown.

Chemo-refractory metastatic non-small-cell lung cancer patients were treated with focal radiation plus CTLA-4 blockade with ipilimumab. The sequencing used peripheral blood, collected from a patient treated with radiotherapy plus ipilimumab. The source of this sequence is a human donor with non-small cell lung cancer who had stable disease on radiotherapy plus ipilimumab.

CDR3 in amino acids: CASTSRGRTEAFF. CDR3 bases: TGTGCCAGCACCTCCAGGGGTCGAACTGAAGCTTTCTTT. The rearrangement links TRBV28 to TRBJ1-1; tentatively, D is TRBD1 (6 bases). V lost 7 bases and J lost 5, with 14 bases in between. This CDR3 is built from 13 residues. Per germline, CDR1 MDHEN and CDR2 SYDVKM.